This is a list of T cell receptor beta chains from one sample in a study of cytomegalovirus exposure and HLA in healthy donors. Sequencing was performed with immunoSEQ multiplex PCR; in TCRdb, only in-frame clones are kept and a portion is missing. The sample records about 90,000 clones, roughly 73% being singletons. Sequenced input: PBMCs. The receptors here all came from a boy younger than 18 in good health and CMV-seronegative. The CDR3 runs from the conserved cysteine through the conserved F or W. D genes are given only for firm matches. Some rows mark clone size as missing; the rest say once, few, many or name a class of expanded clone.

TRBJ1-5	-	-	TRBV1	TGCACCAGCAGCCGGCCAGCGGGGAGGCCCCAGCATTTT	CTSSRPAGRPQHF
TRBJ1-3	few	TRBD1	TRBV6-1	TGTGCCAGCAGCGCGGACAGGAGCTCTGGAAACACCATATATTTT	CASSADRSSGNTIYF
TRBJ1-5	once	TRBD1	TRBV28	TGTGCCAGCGTACGGGCCGACAGGGAGGTTCAGCCCCAGCATTTT	CASVRADREVQPQHF
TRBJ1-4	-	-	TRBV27	TGTGCCAGCAGTTTTCGGGGAACGGAAAAACTGTTTTTT	CASSFRGTEKLFF
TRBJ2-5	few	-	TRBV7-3	TGTGCCAGCAGCTTATCCCCCGGGTCTAAAGAGACCCAGTACTTC	CASSLSPGSKETQYF
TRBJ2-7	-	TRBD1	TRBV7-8	TGTGCCAGCAGCTTAGAAAGGGTCGGGCAGGGGGTTCACCACTTC	CASSLERVGQGVHHF
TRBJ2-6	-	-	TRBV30	TGTGCCTGGAGTGTATCAGCGTGGGGGGCCAACGTCCTGACTTTC	CAWSVSAWGANVLTF
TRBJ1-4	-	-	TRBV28	TGTGCCAGCAACCCAGGACAGCCTGAAAAACTGTTTTTT	CASNPGQPEKLFF
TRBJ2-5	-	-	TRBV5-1	TGCGCCAGCAGCTTGACGGTCCTGCAAGAGACCCAGTACTTC	CASSLTVLQETQYF
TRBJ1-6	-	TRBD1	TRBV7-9	TGTGCCAGCAGCCACCAACAGGGGCCCAATTCACCCCTCCACTTT	CASSHQQGPNSPLHF
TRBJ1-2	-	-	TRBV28	TGTGTCTCGGGTGGGGCTCTCGGGGGCTACACCTTC	CVSGGALGGYTF
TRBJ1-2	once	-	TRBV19	TGTGCCAGTAGTTGGGGGGGGTCCTATGGCTACACCTTC	CASSWGGSYGYTF
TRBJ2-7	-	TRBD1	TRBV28	TGTGCCAGCAGTTTATACCTCACGCGACAGGGGGGGTTATACGAGCAGTACTTC	CASSLYLTRQGGLYEQYF
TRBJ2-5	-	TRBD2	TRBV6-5	TGTGCCAGCAGATATCGGCGAAGCGGGGGGGAGACCCAGTACTTC	CASRYRRSGGETQYF
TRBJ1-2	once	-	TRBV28	TGTGCCAGCAGTTTAACAGGGATGGTCTATGGCTACACCTTC	CASSLTGMVYGYTF
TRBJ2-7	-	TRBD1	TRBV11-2	TGTGCCAGCAGCCCCAACCGGGACAGCCTAGATCGGTACTTC	CASSPNRDSLDRYF
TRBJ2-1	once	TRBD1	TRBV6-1	TGTGCCAGCAGTCTACCCCGGGACAGGGATGAGCAGTTCTTC	CASSLPRDRDEQFF
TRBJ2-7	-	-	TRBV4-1	TGCGCCAGCAGCCAAGATTGGGGGCACGAGCAGTACTTC	CASSQDWGHEQYF
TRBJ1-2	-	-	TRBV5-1	TGCGCCAGCAGCCCTAGACAGCTTCCTAACTATGGCTACACCTTC	CASSPRQLPNYGYTF
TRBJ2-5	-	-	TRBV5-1	TGCGCCAGCAGCCCCTGGACGGGGGGCGCCGGGGAGACCCAGTACTTC	CASSPWTGGAGETQYF
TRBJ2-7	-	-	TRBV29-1	TGCAGCGTGGACGACGCCGGGGGATACGAGCAGTACTTC	CSVDDAGGYEQYF
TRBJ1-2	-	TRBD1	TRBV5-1	TGCGCCAGCAGCTTGGAGGGACAGGTCTATGGCTACACCTTC	CASSLEGQVYGYTF
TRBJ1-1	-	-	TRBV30	TGTGCCTGGAGTGTACTGAAGTGGAGACAGGCTGACACTGAAGCTTTCTTT	CAWSVLKWRQADTEAFF
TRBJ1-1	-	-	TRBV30	TGTGCCTGGAGCAGGGCATCTGAAGCTTTCTTT	CAWSRASEAFF
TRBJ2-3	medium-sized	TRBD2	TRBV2	TGTGCCAGCATTCTTGCGGGAGGTTATACGCAGTATTTT	CASILAGGYTQYF
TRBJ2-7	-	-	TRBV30	TGTGCCTGGGCCGAGGACAGAACCTACGAGCAGTACTTC	CAWAEDRTYEQYF
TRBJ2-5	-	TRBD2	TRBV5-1	TGCGCCAGCAGCAGGACTAGCGGGATCTTTGCCCAAGAGACCCAGTACTTC	CASSRTSGIFAQETQYF
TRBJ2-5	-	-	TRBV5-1	TGCGCCAGCAGCTTGGACCCTACGAACCAGTACTTC	CASSLDPTNQYF
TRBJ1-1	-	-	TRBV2	TGTGCCAGCATGGCCATGAACACTGAAGCTTTCTTT	CASMAMNTEAFF
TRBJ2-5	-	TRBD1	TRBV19	TGTGCCAGTAGTATGTCGTGGACAGGGGGCCAAGAGACCCAGTACTTC	CASSMSWTGGQETQYF
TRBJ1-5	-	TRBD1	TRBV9	TGTGCCAGCAGCGTCGGGACAGGGAGCAGCAATCAGCCCCAGCATTTT	CASSVGTGSSNQPQHF
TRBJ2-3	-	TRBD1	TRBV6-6	TGTGCCAGCAGTTACCGGGACAGGGGGACAGATACGCAGTATTTT	CASSYRDRGTDTQYF
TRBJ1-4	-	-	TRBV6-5	TGTGCCAGCAGTTACCAACAGGGTGTAGAAAAACTGTTTTTT	CASSYQQGVEKLFF
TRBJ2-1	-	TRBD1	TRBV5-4	TGTGCCAGCAGCATCCTGACAGGGGATAGCTCCTACAATGAGCAGTTCTTC	CASSILTGDSSYNEQFF
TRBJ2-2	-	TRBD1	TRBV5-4	TGTGCCAGCAGCCCAACGGACAGGCGGAGCACCGGGGAGCTGTTTTTT	CASSPTDRRSTGELFF
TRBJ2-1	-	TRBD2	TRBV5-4	TGTGCCAGCAGCCCGGGACTAGCGACCAATGAGCAGTTCTTC	CASSPGLATNEQFF
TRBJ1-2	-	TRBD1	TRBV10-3	TGTGCCATCGGCCGACAGGGAGGACCAAACTATGGCTACACCTTC	CAIGRQGGPNYGYTF
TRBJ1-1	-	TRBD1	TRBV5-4	TGTGCCAGCAGCGACAGGGGGCGCACTGAAGCTTTCTTT	CASSDRGRTEAFF
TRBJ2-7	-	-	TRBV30	TGTGCCTGGAGGGACAGTTCCTACGAGCAGTACTTC	CAWRDSSYEQYF
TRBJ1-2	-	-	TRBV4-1	TGCGCCAGCAGCCAAGTCCCCGGGTTTGGCTACACCTTC	CASSQVPGFGYTF
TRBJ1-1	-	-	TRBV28	TGTGCCAGCAGCCTCATCCTCCCCTCGGTCACTGAAGCTTTCTTT	CASSLILPSVTEAFF
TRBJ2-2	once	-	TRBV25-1	TGTGCCAGCGGGGCGGGGTCCGGGGAGCTGTTTTTT	CASGAGSGELFF
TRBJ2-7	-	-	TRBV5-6	TGTGCCAGCAGCTTGGGGCAGGGGTTTGGTTGGCAGTACTTC	CASSLGQGFGWQYF
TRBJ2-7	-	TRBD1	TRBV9	TGTGCCAGCAGCGAAGACAGGGATTACGAGCAGTACTTC	CASSEDRDYEQYF
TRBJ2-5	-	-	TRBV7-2	TGTGCCAGCAGCTTAGGGAGAGGGCTGCCCGAGACCCAGTACTTC	CASSLGRGLPETQYF
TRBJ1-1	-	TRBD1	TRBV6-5	TGTGCCAGCAGGCCCCAGGGGGTTTTTACTGAAGCTTTCTTT	CASRPQGVFTEAFF